This T cell receptor (beta chain) was identified in a study of long-term antiretroviral therapy in people with HIV. A v3.0 immunoSEQ assay was performed at survey level. TCRdb's table, derived via immunoSEQ multiplex PCR, lists solely in-frame clones and lacks some. The table records more than 25,000 clones, 79% of them present only once. The CDR3 contains 16 residues. The ends were cut back, 2 bases at V and 1 base at J, with 12 bases in the middle. Germline loops: CDR1 MNHNS, CDR2 SASEGT. The material sequenced was unsorted PBMCs, taken 2.1 years after starting antiretroviral therapy. V gene TRBV6-1 combines with J gene TRBJ1-5, with D maybe TRBD1 (6 bases). The receptor's source is a man younger than 45 with HIV. This CDR3 is CASSERGGASNQPQHF. As DNA, the CDR3 is TGTGCCAGCAGTGAACGGGGGGGGGCGAGCAATCAGCCCCAGCATTTT.